This T cell receptor beta chain was profiled in a study of shared clonotypes between healthy human individuals. Study-wide background: The composition of the donors was a couple of women and a few men aged 18 to 49.

Study-wide points: Sharing across four donors was highest in naive CD4 (approximately 5%) and lowest in memory CD8 (roughly 0.4%).

The CDR3 is 16 amino acids. V dropped 3 bases and J dropped 5 bases, with 16 bases sitting between them. The V gene's germline CDR1 is MDHEN and CDR2 SYDVKM. A remark on this clone: Its antigen is currently unknown.

Here immunoSEQ multiplex PCR was the method, and the copy in TCRdb shows in-frame clones only, minus some. This sample has under 750,000 clones, with 72% found just once. CD4+ cell separation produced CD45RA+ naive and CD45RA-negative memory subsets. Sequences were obtained from memory CD4+ T cells sorted from blood. Noted subset: CD45RA-negative fraction. The chain carries TRBV28 and TRBJ2-2, with D possibly being TRBD2 (5 bases). The source of this sequence is a woman aged 25-40 years in good health. The DNA for the CDR3 is TGTGCCAGCAGTTTCGGGGAAGGACTGAGGACCGGGGAGCTGTTTTTT. Amino acid sequence: CASSFGEGLRTGELFF.